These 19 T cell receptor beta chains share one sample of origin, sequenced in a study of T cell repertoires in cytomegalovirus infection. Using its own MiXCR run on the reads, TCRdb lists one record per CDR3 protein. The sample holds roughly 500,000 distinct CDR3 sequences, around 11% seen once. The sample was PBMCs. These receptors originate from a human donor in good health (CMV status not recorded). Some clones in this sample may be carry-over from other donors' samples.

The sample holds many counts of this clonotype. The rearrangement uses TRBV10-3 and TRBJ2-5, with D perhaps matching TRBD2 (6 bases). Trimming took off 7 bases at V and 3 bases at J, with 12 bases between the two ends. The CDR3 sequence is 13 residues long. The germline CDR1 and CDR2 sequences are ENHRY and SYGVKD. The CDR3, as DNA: TGTGCCATCACCCCGGGACTCAAAGAGACCCAGTACTTC. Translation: CAITPGLKETQYF.

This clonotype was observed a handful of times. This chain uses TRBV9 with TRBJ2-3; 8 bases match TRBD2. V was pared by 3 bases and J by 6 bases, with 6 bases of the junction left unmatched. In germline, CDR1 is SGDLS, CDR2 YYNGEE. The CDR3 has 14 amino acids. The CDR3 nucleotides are TGTGCCAGCAGCGCTCCGGGGGGGGAGGATACGCAGTATTTT. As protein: CASSAPGGEDTQYF. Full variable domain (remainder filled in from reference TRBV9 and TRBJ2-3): DSGVTQTPKHLITATGQRVTLRCSPRSGDLSVYWYQQSLDQGLQFLIQYYNGEERAKGNILERFSAQQFPDLHSELNLSSLELGDSALYFCASSAPGGEDTQYFGPGTRLTVL.

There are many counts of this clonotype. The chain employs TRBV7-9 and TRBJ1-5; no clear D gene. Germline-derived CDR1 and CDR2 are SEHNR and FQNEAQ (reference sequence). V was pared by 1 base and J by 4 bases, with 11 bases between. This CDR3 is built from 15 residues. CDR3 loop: CASSLGGVRNQPQHF. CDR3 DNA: TGTGCCAGCAGCTTAGGTGGGGTCAGAAATCAGCCCCAGCATTTT.

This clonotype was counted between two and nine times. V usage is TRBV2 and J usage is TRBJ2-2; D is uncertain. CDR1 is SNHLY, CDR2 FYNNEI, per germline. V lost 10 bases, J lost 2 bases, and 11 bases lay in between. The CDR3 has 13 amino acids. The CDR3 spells CATRPENTGELFF. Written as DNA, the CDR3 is TGTGCCACCCGGCCCGAAAACACCGGGGAGCTGTTTTTT.

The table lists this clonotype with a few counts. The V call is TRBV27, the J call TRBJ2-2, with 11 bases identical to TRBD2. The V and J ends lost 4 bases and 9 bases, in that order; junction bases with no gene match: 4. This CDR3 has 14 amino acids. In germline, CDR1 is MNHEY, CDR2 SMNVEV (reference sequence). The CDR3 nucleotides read TGTGCCAGCAGTTCGGTAGCGGGAGGGAGGGAGCTGTTTTTT. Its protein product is CASSSVAGGRELFF.

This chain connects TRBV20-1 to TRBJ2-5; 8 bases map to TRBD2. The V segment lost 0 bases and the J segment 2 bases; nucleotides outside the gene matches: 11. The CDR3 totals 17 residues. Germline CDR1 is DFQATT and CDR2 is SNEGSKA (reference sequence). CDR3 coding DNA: TGCAGTGCTAGAGATGCAGGGGTTAGCGGGGCACAAGAGACCCAGTACTTC. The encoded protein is CSARDAGVSGAQETQYF.

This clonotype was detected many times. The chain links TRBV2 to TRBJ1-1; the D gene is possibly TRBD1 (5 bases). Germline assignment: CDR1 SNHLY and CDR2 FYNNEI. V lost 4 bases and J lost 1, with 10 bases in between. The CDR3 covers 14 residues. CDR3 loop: CASSGFTGNTEAFF. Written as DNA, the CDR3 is TGTGCCAGCAGTGGATTTACAGGGAACACTGAAGCTTTCTTT.

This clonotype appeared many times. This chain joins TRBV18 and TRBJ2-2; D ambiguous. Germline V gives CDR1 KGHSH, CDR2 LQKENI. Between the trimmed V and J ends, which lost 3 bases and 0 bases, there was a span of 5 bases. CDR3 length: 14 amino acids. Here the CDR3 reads CASSPGSNTGELFF. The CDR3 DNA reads TGTGCCAGCTCACCGGGATCGAACACCGGGGAGCTGTTTTTT. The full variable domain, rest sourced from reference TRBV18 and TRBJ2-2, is NAGVMQNPRHLVRRRGQEARLRCSPMKGHSHVYWYRQLPEEGLKFMVYLQKENIIDESGMPKERFSAEFPKEGPSILRIQQVVRGDSAAYFCASSPGSNTGELFFGEGSRLTVL.

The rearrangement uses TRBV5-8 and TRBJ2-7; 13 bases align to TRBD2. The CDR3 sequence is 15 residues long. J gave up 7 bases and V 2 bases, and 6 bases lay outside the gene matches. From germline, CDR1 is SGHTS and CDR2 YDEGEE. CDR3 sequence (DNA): TGTGCCAGCAGCTTACTACTAGCGGGAGGGAGGGAGCAGTACTTC. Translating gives CASSLLLAGGREQYF.

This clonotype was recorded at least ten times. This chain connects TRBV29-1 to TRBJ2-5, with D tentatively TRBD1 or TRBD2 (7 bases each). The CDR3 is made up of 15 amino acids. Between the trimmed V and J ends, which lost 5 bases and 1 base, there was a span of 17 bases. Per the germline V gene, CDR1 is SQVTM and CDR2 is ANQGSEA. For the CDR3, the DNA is TGCAGCGTTCGAAGACAGGGAGGGGTCCAAGAGACCCAGTACTTC. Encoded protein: CSVRRQGGVQETQYF.

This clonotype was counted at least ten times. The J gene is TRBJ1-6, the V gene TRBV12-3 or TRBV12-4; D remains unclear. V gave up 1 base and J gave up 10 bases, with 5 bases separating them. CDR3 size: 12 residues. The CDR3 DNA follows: TGTGCCAGCAGTTTAGGAGCCTCACCCCTCCACTTT. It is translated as CASSLGASPLHF.

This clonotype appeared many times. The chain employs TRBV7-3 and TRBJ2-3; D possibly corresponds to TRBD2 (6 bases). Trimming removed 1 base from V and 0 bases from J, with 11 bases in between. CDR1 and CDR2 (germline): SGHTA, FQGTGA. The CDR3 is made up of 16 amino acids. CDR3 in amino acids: CASSLMAGTSTDTQYF. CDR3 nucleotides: TGTGCCAGCAGCTTAATGGCGGGGACTAGCACAGATACGCAGTATTTT.

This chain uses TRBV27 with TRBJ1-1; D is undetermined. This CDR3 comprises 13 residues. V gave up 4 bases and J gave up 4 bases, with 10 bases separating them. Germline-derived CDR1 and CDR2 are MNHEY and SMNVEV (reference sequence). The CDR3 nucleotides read TGTGCCAGCAGTTATAGTTCTGGCACTGAAGCTTTCTTT. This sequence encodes CASSYSSGTEAFF.

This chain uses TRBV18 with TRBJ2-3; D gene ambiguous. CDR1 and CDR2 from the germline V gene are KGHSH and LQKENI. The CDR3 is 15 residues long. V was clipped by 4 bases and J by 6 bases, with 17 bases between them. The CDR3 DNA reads TGTGCCAGCTCACTATCGGGCCCCCAGATGGATACGCAGTATTTT. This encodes CASSLSGPQMDTQYF. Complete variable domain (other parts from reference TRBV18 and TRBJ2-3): NAGVMQNPRHLVRRRGQEARLRCSPMKGHSHVYWYRQLPEEGLKFMVYLQKENIIDESGMPKERFSAEFPKEGPSILRIQQVVRGDSAAYFCASSLSGPQMDTQYFGPGTRLTVL.

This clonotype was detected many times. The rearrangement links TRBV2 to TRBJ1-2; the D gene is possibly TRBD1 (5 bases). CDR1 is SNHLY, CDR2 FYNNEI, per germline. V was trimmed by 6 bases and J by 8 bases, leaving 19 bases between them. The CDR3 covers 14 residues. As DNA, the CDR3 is TGTGCCAGCAGCGCCGGGACCCTTAAAAGAGGCTACACCTTC. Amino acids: CASSAGTLKRGYTF.

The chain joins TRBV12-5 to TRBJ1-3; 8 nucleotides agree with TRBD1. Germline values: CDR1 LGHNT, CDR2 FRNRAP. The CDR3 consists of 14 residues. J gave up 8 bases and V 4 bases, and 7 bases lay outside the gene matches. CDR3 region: CASGSHGQGHTIYF. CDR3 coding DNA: TGTGCTAGTGGTTCTCACGGACAGGGCCACACCATATATTTT.

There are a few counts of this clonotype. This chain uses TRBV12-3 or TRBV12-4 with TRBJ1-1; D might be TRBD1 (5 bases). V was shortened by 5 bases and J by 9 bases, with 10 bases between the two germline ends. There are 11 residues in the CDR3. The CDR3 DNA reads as TGTGCCAGCAGTGAGGGGTTACAAGCTTTCTTT. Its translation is CASSEGLQAFF.

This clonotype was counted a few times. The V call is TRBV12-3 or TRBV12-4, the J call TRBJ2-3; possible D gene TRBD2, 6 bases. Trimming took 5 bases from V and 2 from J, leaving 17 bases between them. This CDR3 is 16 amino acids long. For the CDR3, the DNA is TGTGCCAGCAGTCCATCCCCGGGACTGATCACAGATACGCAGTATTTT. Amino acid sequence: CASSPSPGLITDTQYF.

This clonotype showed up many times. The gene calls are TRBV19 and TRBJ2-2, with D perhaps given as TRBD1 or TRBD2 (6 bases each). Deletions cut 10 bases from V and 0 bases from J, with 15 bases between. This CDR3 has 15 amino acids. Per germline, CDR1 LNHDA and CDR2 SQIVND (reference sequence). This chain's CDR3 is CATEAGQTNTGELFF. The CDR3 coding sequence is TGTGCCACAGAGGCGGGACAAACGAACACCGGGGAGCTGTTTTTT.